This entry concerns a single TCR beta chain. The sample comes from a study of graft-versus-host responses after intestinal transplantation. Study overall: Induction with anti-thymocyte globulin, then tacrolimus and steroids for about 3 years, was given to all recipients.

Only in-frame clones appear in the TCRdb table, and some are missing; sequencing was by immunoSEQ multiplex PCR. The table includes about 100,000 clones, approximately 90% detected once. The germline CDR1 and CDR2 sequences are SGHVS and FQNEAQ. V lost 4 bases and J 2 bases, leaving 14 bases between the germline ends. The CDR3 is 15 amino acids. J is TRBJ2-5 and V is TRBV7-8; D may be TRBD2 (5 bases). The clonotype was recovered from a human patient who received an intestinal transplant, so some T cells may come from the graft donor. The source material was PBMCs, sampled roughly 450 days after intestinal transplant. CDR3 sequence (DNA): TGTGCCAGCAGCTCCCCAGGAGGAGTGCAAGAGACCCAGTACTTC. Its translation: CASSSPGGVQETQYF.